This entry describes one T cell receptor beta chain. The antigen is undetermined. The data were obtained in a study of cytomegalovirus exposure and HLA in healthy donors. Separation from the roughly 670-subject first cohort characterized the roughly 120-subject validation cohort, to which the donors belonged. Study conclusions and caveats: Most observed TCR sequences were rare, whereas some public TCRs were detected in many donors. Clusters of TCRs from the first cohort tended to co-occur in the 120 or so validation repertoires (as a later analysis found).

The CDR3 is made up of 15 amino acids. Trimming stripped 1 base from V and 8 bases from J, with 20 bases between. Germline lookup yields CDR1 GTSNPN and CDR2 SVGIG (reference sequence). The assay was immunoSEQ multiplex PCR, and TCRdb's table has in-frame clones only and misses some. This sample has about 140,000 clones, with roughly nine tenths found just once. Material: PBMCs. This receptor was taken from a man between 18 and 35 years old in good health and CMV-seronegative. The V gene is TRBV30, the J gene TRBJ1-1; D is perhaps TRBD1 (5 bases). CDR3 protein: CAWSGRETDRAEAFF. Here the CDR3 DNA reads TGTGCCTGGAGTGGCAGGGAAACTGATAGAGCCGAAGCTTTCTTT.